What follows are 18 T cell receptor beta chains derived from one specimen sequenced in a study of T-cell memory formation after mild COVID-19. TCRdb analysed the 5' RACE reads with MiXCR anew, one entry per CDR3 protein. The profile shows a few hundred thousand distinct CDR3 sequences, 13% to 15% of them singletons. Sample: PBMCs or a T cell subset sorted from them (not recorded which). Receptors were obtained from a man younger than 35 who had mild COVID-19 (a few samples of this study predate the infection). Cell type and time point are not known.

Only a few counts were recorded for this clonotype. The chain joins TRBV20-1 to TRBJ1-6, with TRBD1 matching 11 bases. Germline lookup yields CDR1 DFQATT and CDR2 SNEGSKA (reference sequence). CDR3 length equals 15 residues. Trimming cost V 2 bases and J 10 bases; bases outside gene matches: 7. This chain's CDR3 is CSARPSDRGPSPLHF. The CDR3 DNA reads as TGCAGTGCTAGACCATCGGACAGGGGGCCCTCACCCCTCCACTTT.

The rearrangement links TRBV4-1 to TRBJ1-1; D gene unclear. Trimming removed 0 bases from V and 11 bases from J, with 16 bases in between. From germline, CDR1 is MGHRA and CDR2 YSYEKL. CDR3 size: 14 residues. The DNA for the CDR3 is TGCGCCAGCAGCCAAGAGAGGGCAGCTCTGACTGCTTTCTTT. Encoded protein: CASSQERAALTAFF.

The rearrangement joins TRBV7-3 to TRBJ2-1, with TRBD2 as a possible D gene (7 bases). Trimming left V 5 bases short and J 3 bases short, with 14 bases between. The CDR3 covers 15 residues. The germline CDR1 and CDR2 sequences are SGHTA and FQGTGA. For the CDR3, the DNA is TGTGCCAGCAGCGCCCGCGGGGGCAACTACAATGAGCAGTTCTTC. Encoded protein: CASSARGGNYNEQFF.

The CDR3 loop is CASSPRRINYGYTF. For the CDR3, the DNA is TGTGCCAGCTCACCACGACGGATCAACTATGGCTACACCTTC. This chain connects TRBV18 to TRBJ1-2, with D unclear. The length of the CDR3 is 14 residues. Germline lookup yields CDR1 KGHSH and CDR2 LQKENI. V lost 1 base, J lost 2 bases, and 8 bases lay in between.

The chain combines TRBV4-2 with TRBJ1-6, with D maybe TRBD1 (5 bases). CDR1 is LGHNA, CDR2 YNFKEQ, per germline. The V and J ends lost 4 bases and 9 bases respectively, with 25 bases between them. This CDR3 is 18 amino acids long. Here the CDR3 DNA reads TGTGCCAGCAGCCCGTCGGCGACCGGGGGGGGTTATTTTTCACCCCTCCACTTT. Translation: CASSPSATGGGYFSPLHF.

The gene calls are TRBV6-7 and TRBJ2-7; D may match TRBD1 or TRBD2 (5 bases each). TRBV6-7 is an ORF, with its function uncertain. The CDR3 contains 15 residues. V was pared by 2 bases and J by 2 bases, with 13 bases between. The chain's CDR3 is CASSYKPGRPYEQYF. The DNA of the CDR3 is TGTGCCAGCAGTTACAAACCGGGACGGCCCTACGAGCAGTACTTC.

This clonotype was seen only a few times. As DNA, the CDR3 is TGTGCCAGCAGCTATGACAGGGGGCGAGAGACCCAGTACTTC. It translates to CASSYDRGRETQYF. V and J are TRBV7-2 and TRBJ2-5; TRBD1 agrees at 10 bases. This CDR3 region has 14 residues. Trimming at V came to 4 bases and at J to 4 bases, leaving 3 bases not matched to a gene. Germline V gene sequence: CDR1 SGHTA, CDR2 FQGNSA.

This clonotype was counted ten times or more. V and J are TRBV1 and TRBJ2-3; TRBD2, the D gene given by the table, was not confirmed from the DNA. TRBV1 counts as a pseudogene. This CDR3 comprises 15 residues. The CDR3 bases are TGCACCAGCAGCCAAACTAGCGGGGTCACAGATACGCAGTATTTT. Translated, it gives CTSSQTSGVTDTQYF.

This clonotype was observed at least ten times. The V gene is TRBV5-4, the J gene TRBJ1-1; TRBD1 is a possible D gene (6 bases). The germline V and J ends were trimmed by 6 bases and 0 bases, with 15 bases remaining between them. Germline values: CDR1 SGHNT, CDR2 YYREEE (reference sequence). This CDR3 spans 15 amino acids. The CDR3 loop reads CASTEPGHMNTEAFF. In nucleotides, the CDR3 is TGTGCCAGCACCGAGCCGGGACATATGAACACTGAAGCTTTCTTT.

CDR3 in amino acids: CASSKPGRETQYF. As DNA, the CDR3 is TGTGCCAGCAGCAAACCGGGACGCGAGACCCAGTACTTC. The chain employs TRBV12-3 or TRBV12-4 and TRBJ2-5; the D gene could be TRBD1 or TRBD2 (5 bases each). The CDR3 consists of 13 residues. Trimming shortened V by 6 bases and J by 5 bases, and 13 bases separated the two germline ends.

The chain is built from TRBV5-6 and TRBJ1-3; D is perhaps TRBD1 (5 bases). The length of the CDR3 is 15 residues. The V gene lost 4 bases and the J gene lost 4 bases, with 15 bases spanning the gap. Germline V gene sequence: CDR1 SGHDT, CDR2 YYEEEE. The CDR3: CASSPRGDGGNTIYF. CDR3 in DNA: TGTGCCAGCAGCCCCCGAGGGGACGGAGGAAACACCATATATTTT.

This clonotype was seen only a few times. The chain employs TRBV28 and TRBJ1-5; TRBD1 matches 9 bases. This CDR3 region has 15 residues. The germline gives CDR1 MDHEN, CDR2 SYDVKM. V lost 5 bases, J lost 4 bases, and 6 bases stayed unmatched. The CDR3 nucleotides are TGTGCCAGCAGTGTCAACAGGGGGCCTAATCAGCCCCAGCATTTT. As protein: CASSVNRGPNQPQHF.

The chain recombines TRBV6-5 with TRBJ2-1; perhaps TRBD1 as D (5 bases). Germline V CDR1 and CDR2: MNHEY, SVGAGI. This CDR3 comprises 16 residues. V was pared by 6 bases and J by 0 bases, with 15 bases between. CDR3 in DNA: TGTGCCAGCAGCATGACAGCTCTTTCCTCCTACAATGAGCAGTTCTTC. Residues: CASSMTALSSYNEQFF.

This clonotype was detected only a few times. The chain has TRBV4-1 and TRBJ1-3; no firm D call. The germline V gene encodes CDR1 MGHRA and CDR2 YSYEKL. V shed 0 bases and J shed 7 bases, with 4 bases lying between them. CDR3 length: 12 residues. In DNA form, the CDR3 reads TGCGCCAGCAGCCAAGATCGCAACACCATATATTTT. Amino acid sequence: CASSQDRNTIYF.

This chain connects TRBV18 to TRBJ1-1, with D perhaps matching TRBD1 (5 bases). V was cut by 6 bases and J by 1 base, with 18 bases left in between. In germline, CDR1 is KGHSH, CDR2 LQKENI. The CDR3 consists of 16 residues. The chain's CDR3 is CASSSDPAGQNTEAFF. In DNA form, the CDR3 reads TGTGCCAGCTCCTCCGACCCCGCAGGGCAGAACACTGAAGCTTTCTTT.

This clonotype was recorded many times. The genes are TRBV4-3 and TRBJ1-4; 8 nucleotides line up with TRBD1. Germline trimming cut 4 bases from V and 4 bases from J; bases unmatched to any gene: 11. The CDR3 covers 17 residues. Germline assignment: CDR1 LGHNA and CDR2 YSLEER. CDR3 sequence reads: CASSLDRTGTYNEKLFF. In DNA form, the CDR3 reads TGCGCCAGCAGCCTAGACAGGACAGGGACTTATAATGAAAAACTGTTTTTT.

This chain connects TRBV27 to TRBJ1-2; D is possibly TRBD1 (6 bases). The germline V and J ends were trimmed by 0 bases and 4 bases, with 15 bases remaining between them. The CDR3 contains 16 residues. Germline CDR1 is MNHEY and CDR2 is SMNVEV (reference sequence). CDR3 nucleotides: TGTGCCAGCAGTTTATCTTTTACTGGACAGCTCTATGGCTACACCTTC. Its translation: CASSLSFTGQLYGYTF.

This clonotype was counted only a few times. This rearrangement joins TRBV10-3 to TRBJ2-1; possibly TRBD2 for D (5 bases). The CDR3 covers 12 residues. V lost 10 bases to trimming and J lost 7 bases, with 14 bases between them. Germline CDR1 reads ENHRY; CDR2 reads SYGVKD. CDR3 nucleotides: TGTGCCACTCAAGGACTGCAGAATGAGCAGTTCTTC. This codes for CATQGLQNEQFF.